Listed below are T cell receptor beta chains from one sample, sequenced in a study of T cells in Graves' hyperthyroidism and ophthalmopathy. TCRdb redid the calling of the multiplex PCR reads with MiXCR, one entry per CDR3 protein. The data hold a few hundred thousand distinct CDR3 sequences, with about 12% observed a single time. The specimen sequenced was blood. Every receptor here comes from a woman aged 18-29 years with Graves' hyperthyroidism. Both conserved end residues are part of each CDR3. A D gene is named only where the DNA matches it firmly. Clone size, where shown, is once, few, many, or a class for clones that have expanded.

d_call	clone_size	v_call	j_call	cdr3_aa	cdr3_nt
.	.	TRBV6-1	TRBJ1-6	CASSRATYSYNSPLHF	TGTGCCAGCAGCCGGGCTACTTATTCTTATAATTCACCCCTCCACTTT
TRBD1	few	TRBV20-1	TRBJ1-5	CSAQGGGGFGVNSNQPQHF	TGCAGTGCACAGGGGGGGGGGGGATTCGGTGTCAATAGCAATCAGCCCCAGCATTTT
TRBD1	many	TRBV2	TRBJ2-1	CASAVGQDYNEQFF	TGTGCCAGCGCGGTTGGACAGGATTACAATGAGCAGTTCTTC
.	many	TRBV7-2	TRBJ2-2	CASSQRNTGELFF	TGTGCCAGCAGCCAAAGAAACACCGGGGAGCTGTTTTTT
TRBD1	few	TRBV5-6	TRBJ1-1	CASSGTGGLGTEAFF	TGTGCCAGCAGCGGTACAGGGGGTCTGGGAACTGAAGCTTTCTTT
.	few	TRBV19	TRBJ1-6	CASSFRPDSPLHF	TGTGCCAGTAGTTTCCGCCCCGATTCACCCCTCCACTTT
.	many	TRBV18	TRBJ1-1	CASSPESMKAEAFF	TGTGCCAGCTCACCAGAGAGCATGAAGGCTGAAGCTTTCTTT
.	many	TRBV12-3/TRBV12-4	TRBJ1-2	CASYGSLPYGYTF	TGTGCCAGCTACGGTTCACTGCCTTATGGCTACACCTTC
.	.	TRBV7-2	TRBJ1-2	CASSRTGEYGYTF	TGTGCCAGCAGCCGGACTGGGGAGTATGGCTACACCTTC
.	.	TRBV19	TRBJ1-5	CASSIEQYSNQPQHF	TGTGCCAGTAGTATAGAACAGTATAGCAATCAGCCCCAGCATTTT
.	many	TRBV6-1	TRBJ2-1	CASSEPQSVYNEQFF	TGTGCCAGCAGTGAGCCCCAATCAGTCTACAATGAGCAGTTCTTC
.	.	TRBV4-2	TRBJ2-1	CASSQEPSAYNEQFF	TGTGCCAGCAGCCAAGAACCTAGCGCCTACAATGAGCAGTTCTTC
.	many	TRBV20-1	TRBJ2-5	CSARSLGGFQETQYF	TGCAGTGCTAGGAGCTTGGGGGGCTTTCAAGAGACCCAGTACTTC
.	.	TRBV4-1	TRBJ1-5	CASSQDGQGGLPQHF	TGCGCCAGCAGCCAAGATGGGCAGGGAGGTTTGCCCCAGCATTTT
TRBD2	many	TRBV6-1	TRBJ2-7	CASSASGSYEQYF	TGTGCCAGCTCAGCTAGCGGCTCCTACGAGCAGTACTTC
.	few	TRBV9	TRBJ2-3	CASSGREVTDTQYF	TGTGCCAGCAGCGGGAGGGAGGTGACAGATACGCAGTATTTT
.	few	TRBV28	TRBJ2-5	CASSTTARGGEETQYF	TGTGCCAGCAGCACAACCGCCCGCGGGGGCGAGGAGACCCAGTACTTC
.	few	TRBV11-2	TRBJ1-2	CASSLGPGSRGYTF	TGTGCCAGCAGCTTAGGGCCTGGGAGTCGGGGCTACACCTTC
TRBD2	few	TRBV14	TRBJ2-2	CASSPLAGGAGELFF	TGTGCCAGCAGCCCTCTAGCGGGAGGTGCCGGGGAGCTGTTTTTT
.	few	TRBV6-1	TRBJ2-5	CASSGTSGNQETQYF	TGTGCCAGCAGTGGGACTTCTGGGAACCAAGAGACCCAGTACTTC
.	few	TRBV5-1	TRBJ2-5	CASRGGGHTAETQYF	TGCGCCAGCAGGGGGGGGGGGCACACCGCGGAGACCCAGTACTTC
.	many	TRBV2	TRBJ1-2	CASSVVVGYGYTF	TGTGCCAGCAGTGTAGTAGTCGGCTATGGCTACACCTTC
.	once	TRBV30	TRBJ2-5	CAWRGLFRKTQYF	TGTGCCTGGAGGGGACTCTTCCGAAAGACCCAGTACTTC
.	many	TRBV30	TRBJ1-3	CASSQGARGTIYF	TGTGCCTCCTCACAGGGAGCCAGGGGCACCATATATTTT
.	many	TRBV5-1	TRBJ1-2	CASSLVGGAGYTF	TGCGCCAGCAGCTTGGTCGGAGGAGCGGGCTACACCTTC
.	many	TRBV29-1	TRBJ1-1	CSVGGTEAFF	TGCAGCGTTGGGGGCACTGAAGCTTTCTTT
TRBD1	many	TRBV5-1	TRBJ1-1	CASSLEEAGGSGTEAFF	TGCGCCAGCAGCTTGGAGGAGGCAGGGGGCAGTGGAACTGAAGCTTTCTTT
TRBD1	few	TRBV6-1	TRBJ2-1	CASSLAAPQGAEAKYNEQFF	TGTGCCAGCAGTCTCGCTGCCCCGCAGGGGGCTGAAGCAAAATACAATGAGCAGTTCTTC
TRBD2	many	TRBV11-2	TRBJ2-7	CASSLDPSGSYEQYF	TGTGCCAGCAGCTTAGATCCTAGCGGGAGCTACGAGCAGTACTTC
.	many	TRBV7-2	TRBJ2-2	CASSFRETGELFF	TGTGCCAGCAGCTTTAGGGAAACCGGGGAGCTGTTTTTT
.	many	TRBV7-2	TRBJ2-1	CASSLGGRSFTYNEQFF	TGTGCCAGCAGCTTAGGGGGCAGAAGCTTTACCTACAATGAGCAGTTCTTC
.	.	TRBV5-6	TRBJ2-5	CASNDYSETQYF	TGTGCCAGCAACGATTACTCAGAGACCCAGTACTTC
TRBD1	many	TRBV30	TRBJ2-7	CACTGQGFHEQYF	TGTGCCTGTACGGGACAGGGCTTCCACGAGCAGTACTTC
.	.	TRBV6-4	TRBJ1-4	CASSYSYAVAEEKLFF	TGTGCCAGCAGTTACTCGTACGCGGTAGCAGAGGAAAAACTGTTTTTT
TRBD2	many	TRBV12-3/TRBV12-4	TRBJ2-1	CASSLGTSGGNEQFF	TGTGCCAGCAGTTTAGGGACTAGCGGGGGAAATGAGCAGTTCTTC
.	many	TRBV6-1	TRBJ2-1	CASRLQGWHEQFF	TGTGCCAGCAGATTACAGGGTTGGCATGAGCAGTTCTTC
.	many	TRBV20-1	TRBJ1-5	CSAYRDRNQPQHF	TGCAGTGCTTACCGGGACCGCAATCAGCCCCAGCATTTT
.	once	TRBV10-3	TRBJ2-2	CAIQTQGGSGELFF	TGTGCCATCCAAACACAGGGTGGGTCCGGGGAGCTGTTTTTT
TRBD1	many	TRBV19	TRBJ1-5	CASSLRPTGGNVKWSNQPQHF	TGTGCCAGTAGCCTAAGACCGACAGGGGGTAATGTGAAGTGGAGCAATCAGCCCCAGCATTTT
.	many	TRBV5-1	TRBJ2-5	CASSPALTTNRVQETQYF	TGCGCCAGCAGCCCGGCCCTTACTACCAACAGGGTACAAGAGACCCAGTACTTC